The source of this T cell receptor (beta chain) is a study of beta chain features in type 1 diabetes. This CDR3 region has 11 residues. The V gene lost 6 bases and the J gene lost 8 bases, with 8 bases spanning the gap. Germline V gives CDR1 MDHEN, CDR2 SYDVKM. This clone was found a few times. What it recognizes is unknown. The isolated RNA, all of it, was reverse transcribed, so expressed TCRB transcripts were what got sequenced. Sequencing of naive, central memory and regulatory T cell samples gave an average of approximately 3.8 million reads. Sequencing was performed with immunoSEQ multiplex PCR; in TCRdb, only in-frame clones are kept and a portion is missing. The data contain about 700,000 clones, about an eighth of them seen just once; the ten biggest clones take up approximately 0.021%. Notes on the study in general: People with Type 1 diabetes carried modestly yet significantly shorter TCRB CDR3s in all four CD4+ subsets. Across patients, naive, central memory and Treg TCRB repertoires exhibited apparently greater similarity than was observed across healthy donors.

Sorting of CD4+ naive, central memory, regulatory and stem cell-like memory cells was performed via CD45RO/CCR7/CD25/CD127/CD95/CD27. Sequencing used naive CD4+ T cells from blood. This receptor was taken from a man between 18 and 35 years old with type 1 diabetes. The chain employs TRBV28 and TRBJ2-1; TRBD2 is a possible D gene (6 bases). The CDR3 sequence: CASSRLDEQFF. The CDR3 DNA reads as TGTGCCAGCAGCCGACTAGATGAGCAGTTCTTC.